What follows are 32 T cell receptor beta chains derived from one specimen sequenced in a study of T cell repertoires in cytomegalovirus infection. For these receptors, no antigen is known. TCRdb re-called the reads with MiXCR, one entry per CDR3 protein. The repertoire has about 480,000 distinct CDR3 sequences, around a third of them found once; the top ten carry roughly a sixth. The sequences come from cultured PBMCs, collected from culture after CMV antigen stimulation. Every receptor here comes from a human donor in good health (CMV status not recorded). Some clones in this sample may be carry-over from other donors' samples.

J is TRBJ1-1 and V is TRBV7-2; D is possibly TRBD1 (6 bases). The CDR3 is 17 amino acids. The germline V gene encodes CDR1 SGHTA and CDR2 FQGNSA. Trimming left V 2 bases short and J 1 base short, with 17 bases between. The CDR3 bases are TGTGCCAGCAGCTTACGCAGGGCGCCGACAGGGAACACTGAAGCTTTCTTT. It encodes CASSLRRAPTGNTEAFF.

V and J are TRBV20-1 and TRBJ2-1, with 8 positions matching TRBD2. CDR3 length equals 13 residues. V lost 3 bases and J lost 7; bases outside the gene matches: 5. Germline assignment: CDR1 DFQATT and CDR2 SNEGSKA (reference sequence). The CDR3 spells CSARSLAGNEQFF. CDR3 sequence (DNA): TGCAGTGCTAGGTCGCTAGCGGGTAATGAGCAGTTCTTC.

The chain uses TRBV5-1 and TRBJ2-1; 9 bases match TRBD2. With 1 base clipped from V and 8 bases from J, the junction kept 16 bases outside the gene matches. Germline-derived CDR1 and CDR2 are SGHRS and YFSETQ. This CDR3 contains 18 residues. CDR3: CASSLSISGSPLGDEQFF. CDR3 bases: TGCGCCAGCAGCTTGAGTATTAGCGGGAGCCCTTTAGGGGATGAGCAGTTCTTC.

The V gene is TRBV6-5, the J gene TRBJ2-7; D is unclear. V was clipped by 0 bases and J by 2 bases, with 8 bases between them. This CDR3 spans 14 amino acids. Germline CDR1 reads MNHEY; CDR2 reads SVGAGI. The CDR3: CASSYSSLPYEQYF. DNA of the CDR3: TGTGCCAGCAGTTACTCGTCGCTCCCCTACGAGCAGTACTTC.

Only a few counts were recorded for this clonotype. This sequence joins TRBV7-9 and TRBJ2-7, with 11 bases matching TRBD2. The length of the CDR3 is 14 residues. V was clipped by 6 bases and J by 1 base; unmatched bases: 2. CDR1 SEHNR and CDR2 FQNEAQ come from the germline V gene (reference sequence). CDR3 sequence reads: CASSSGRVSYEQYF. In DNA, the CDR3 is TGTGCCAGCAGTAGCGGGAGGGTTTCCTACGAGCAGTACTTC.

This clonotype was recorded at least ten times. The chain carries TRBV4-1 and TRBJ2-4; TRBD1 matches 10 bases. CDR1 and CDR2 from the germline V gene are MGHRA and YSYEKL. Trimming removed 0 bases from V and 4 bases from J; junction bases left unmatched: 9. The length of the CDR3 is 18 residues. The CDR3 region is CASSQDPGQGMSKNIQYF. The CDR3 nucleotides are TGCGCCAGCAGCCAAGACCCGGGACAGGGGATGTCTAAAAACATTCAGTACTTC.

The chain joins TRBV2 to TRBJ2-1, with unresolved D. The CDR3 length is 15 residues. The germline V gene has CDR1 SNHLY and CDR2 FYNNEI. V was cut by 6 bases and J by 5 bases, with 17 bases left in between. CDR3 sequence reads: CASSPSWALNNEQFF. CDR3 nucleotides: TGTGCCAGCAGCCCATCGTGGGCCCTAAACAATGAGCAGTTCTTC.

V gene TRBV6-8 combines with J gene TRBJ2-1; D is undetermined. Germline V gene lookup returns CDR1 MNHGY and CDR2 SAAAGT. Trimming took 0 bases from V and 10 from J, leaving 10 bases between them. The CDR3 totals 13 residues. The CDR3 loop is CASSYSGPREQFF. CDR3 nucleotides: TGTGCCAGCAGTTACTCTGGCCCGCGGGAGCAGTTCTTC.

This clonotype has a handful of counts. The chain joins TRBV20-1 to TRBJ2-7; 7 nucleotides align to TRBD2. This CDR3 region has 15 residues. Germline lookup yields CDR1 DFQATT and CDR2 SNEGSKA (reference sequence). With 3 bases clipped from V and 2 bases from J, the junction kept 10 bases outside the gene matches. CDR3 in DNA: TGCAGTGCTAGGGTTTCTAGCGGCCTTACCTACGAGCAGTACTTC. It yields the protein CSARVSSGLTYEQYF.

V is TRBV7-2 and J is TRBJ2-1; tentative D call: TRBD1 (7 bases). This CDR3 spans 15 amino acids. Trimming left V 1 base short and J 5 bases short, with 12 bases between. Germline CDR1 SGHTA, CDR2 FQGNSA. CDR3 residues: CASSLGTTGDNEQFF. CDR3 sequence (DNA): TGTGCCAGCAGCTTAGGGACTACAGGGGACAATGAGCAGTTCTTC.

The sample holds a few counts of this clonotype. The CDR3 here is CASSLVADSQPQHF. CDR3 nucleotide sequence: TGTGCCAGCAGCTTAGTGGCAGATAGCCAGCCCCAGCATTTT. This rearrangement joins TRBV7-2 to TRBJ1-5; no definite D call. Trimming pared 1 base from V and 7 bases from J, leaving 11 bases between. CDR1 is SGHTA, CDR2 FQGNSA, per germline. CDR3 length equals 14 residues.

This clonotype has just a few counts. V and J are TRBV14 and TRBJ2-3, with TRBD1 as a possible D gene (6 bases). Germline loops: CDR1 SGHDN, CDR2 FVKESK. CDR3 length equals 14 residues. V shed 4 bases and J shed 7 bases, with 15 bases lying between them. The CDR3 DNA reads TGTGCCAGCAGCCGGGGCAGGGGATCGAATACGCAGTATTTT. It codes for CASSRGRGSNTQYF.

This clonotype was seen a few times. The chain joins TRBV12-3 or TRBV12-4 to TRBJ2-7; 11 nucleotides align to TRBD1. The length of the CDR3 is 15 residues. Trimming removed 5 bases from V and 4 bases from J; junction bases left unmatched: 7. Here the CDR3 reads CASSPLGQGGYEQYF. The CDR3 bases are TGTGCCAGCAGTCCGTTGGGACAGGGGGGTTACGAGCAGTACTTC.

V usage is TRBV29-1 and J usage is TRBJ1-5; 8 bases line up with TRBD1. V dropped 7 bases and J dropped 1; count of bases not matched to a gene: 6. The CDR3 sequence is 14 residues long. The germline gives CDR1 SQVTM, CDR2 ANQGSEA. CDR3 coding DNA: TGCAGCGCCCAGACAGGGGACAGCAATCAGCCCCAGCATTTT. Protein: CSAQTGDSNQPQHF. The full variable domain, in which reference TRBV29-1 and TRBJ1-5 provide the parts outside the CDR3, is SAVISQKPSRDICQRGTSLTIQCQVDSQVTMMFWYRQQPGQSLTLIATANQGSEATYESGFVIDKFPISRPNLTFSTLTVSNMSPEDSSIYLCSAQTGDSNQPQHFGDGTRLSIL.

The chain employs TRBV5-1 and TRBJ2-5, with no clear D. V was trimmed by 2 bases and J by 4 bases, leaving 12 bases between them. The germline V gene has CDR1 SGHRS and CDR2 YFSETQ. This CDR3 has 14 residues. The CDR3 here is CASSFWPDGETQYF. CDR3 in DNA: TGCGCCAGCAGCTTTTGGCCGGATGGAGAGACCCAGTACTTC.

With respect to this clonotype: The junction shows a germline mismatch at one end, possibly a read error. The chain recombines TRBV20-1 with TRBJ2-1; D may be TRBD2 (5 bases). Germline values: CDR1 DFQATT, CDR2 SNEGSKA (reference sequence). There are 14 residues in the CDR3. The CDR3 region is CSARSGRAYNEQLF. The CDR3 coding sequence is TGCAGTGCTAGAAGCGGAAGGGCATACAATGAGCAGCTCTTC.

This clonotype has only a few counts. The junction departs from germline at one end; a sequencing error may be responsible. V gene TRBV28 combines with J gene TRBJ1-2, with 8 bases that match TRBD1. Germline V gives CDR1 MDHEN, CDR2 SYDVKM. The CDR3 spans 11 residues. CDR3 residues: CASSPGGTGNF. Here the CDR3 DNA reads TGTGCCAGCAGTCCAGGAGGGACAGGAAATTTC.

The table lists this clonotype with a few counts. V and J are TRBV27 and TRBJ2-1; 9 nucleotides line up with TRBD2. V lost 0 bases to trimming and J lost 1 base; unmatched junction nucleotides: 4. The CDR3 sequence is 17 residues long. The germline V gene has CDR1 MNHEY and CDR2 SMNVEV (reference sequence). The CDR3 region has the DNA TGTGCCAGCAGTTTATCCCCGACTAGCGGTTCCTACAATGAGCAGTTCTTC. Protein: CASSLSPTSGSYNEQFF.

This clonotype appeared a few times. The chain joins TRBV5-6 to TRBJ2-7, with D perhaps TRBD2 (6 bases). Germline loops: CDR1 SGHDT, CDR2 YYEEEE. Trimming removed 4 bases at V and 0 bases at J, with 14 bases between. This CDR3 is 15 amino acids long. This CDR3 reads CASSAGPTSSYEQYV. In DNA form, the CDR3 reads TGTGCCAGCAGCGCGGGACCGACTAGCTCCTACGAGCAGTACGTC.

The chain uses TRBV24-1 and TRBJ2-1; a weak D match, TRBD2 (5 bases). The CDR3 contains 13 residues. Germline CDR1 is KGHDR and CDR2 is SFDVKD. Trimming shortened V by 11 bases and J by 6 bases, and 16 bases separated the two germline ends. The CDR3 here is CAIGMRVSNEQFF. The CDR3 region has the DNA TGTGCCATCGGGATGCGCGTCTCCAATGAGCAGTTCTTC.

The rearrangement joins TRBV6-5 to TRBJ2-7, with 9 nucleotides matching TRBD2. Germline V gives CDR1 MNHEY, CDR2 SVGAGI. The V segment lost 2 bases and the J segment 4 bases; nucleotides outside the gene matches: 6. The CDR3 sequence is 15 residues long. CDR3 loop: CASSYGVSGSYEQYF. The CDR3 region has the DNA TGTGCCAGCAGTTACGGTGTTAGCGGGAGTTACGAGCAGTACTTC.

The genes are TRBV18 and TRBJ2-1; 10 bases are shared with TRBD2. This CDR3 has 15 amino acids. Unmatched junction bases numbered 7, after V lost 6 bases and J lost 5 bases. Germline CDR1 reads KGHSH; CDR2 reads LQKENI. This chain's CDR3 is CASSLGTSAHNEQFF. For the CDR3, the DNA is TGTGCCAGCTCCCTAGGGACTAGCGCACACAATGAGCAGTTCTTC.

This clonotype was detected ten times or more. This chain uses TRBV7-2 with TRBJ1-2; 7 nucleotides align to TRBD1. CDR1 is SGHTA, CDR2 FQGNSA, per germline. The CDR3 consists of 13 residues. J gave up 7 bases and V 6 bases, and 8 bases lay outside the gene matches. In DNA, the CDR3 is TGTGCCAGCAGTTCCCACAGGGGCGGTGGCTACACCTTC. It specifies CASSSHRGGGYTF.

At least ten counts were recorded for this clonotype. The CDR3 protein is CASSLRVNNSPLHF. The CDR3, as DNA: TGTGCCAGCAGCTTAAGAGTAAATAATTCACCCCTCCACTTT. This chain links TRBV11-2 with TRBJ1-6; D gene ambiguous. The CDR3 length is 14 residues. V lost 2 bases and J lost 5, with 7 bases in between. Per the germline V gene, CDR1 is SGHAT and CDR2 is FQNNGV.

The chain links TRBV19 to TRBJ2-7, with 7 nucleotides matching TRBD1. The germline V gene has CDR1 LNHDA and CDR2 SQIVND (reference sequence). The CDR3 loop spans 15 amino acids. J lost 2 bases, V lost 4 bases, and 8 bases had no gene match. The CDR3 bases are TGTGCCAGTAGTACACGACAGGGCCCTACCTACGAGCAGTACTTC. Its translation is CASSTRQGPTYEQYF. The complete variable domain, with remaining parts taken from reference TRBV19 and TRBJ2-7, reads DGGITQSPKYLFRKEGQNVTLSCEQNLNHDAMYWYRQDPGQGLRLIYYSQIVNDFQKGDIAEGYSVSREKKESFPLTVTSAQKNPTAFYLCASSTRQGPTYEQYFGPGTRLTVT.

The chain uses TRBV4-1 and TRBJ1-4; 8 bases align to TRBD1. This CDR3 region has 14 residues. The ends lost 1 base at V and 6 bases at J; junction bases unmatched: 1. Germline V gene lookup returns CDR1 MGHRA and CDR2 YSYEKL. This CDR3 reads CASSQGDRHEKLFF. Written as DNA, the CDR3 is TGCGCCAGCAGCCAAGGGGACAGGCATGAAAAACTGTTTTTT.

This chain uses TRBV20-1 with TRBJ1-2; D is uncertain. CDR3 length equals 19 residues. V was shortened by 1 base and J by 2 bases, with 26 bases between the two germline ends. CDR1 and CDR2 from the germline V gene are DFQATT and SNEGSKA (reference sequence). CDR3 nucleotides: TGCAGTGCTAGAGCTCCGGGAGAATTCGGAAGTGAAGTCAACTATGGCTACACCTTC. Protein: CSARAPGEFGSEVNYGYTF.

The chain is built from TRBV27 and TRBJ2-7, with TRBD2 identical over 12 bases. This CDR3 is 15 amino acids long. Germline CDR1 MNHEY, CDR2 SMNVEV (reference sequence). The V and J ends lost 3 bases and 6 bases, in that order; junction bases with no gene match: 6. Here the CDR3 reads CASSLTSGSGSEQYF. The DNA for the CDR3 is TGTGCCAGCAGTTTGACTAGCGGGAGTGGTAGCGAGCAGTACTTC.

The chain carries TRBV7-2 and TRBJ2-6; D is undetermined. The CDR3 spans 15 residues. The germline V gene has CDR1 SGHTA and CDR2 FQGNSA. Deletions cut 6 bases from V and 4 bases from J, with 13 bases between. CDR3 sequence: CASSPRKTGANVLTF. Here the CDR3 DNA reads TGTGCCAGCAGTCCCCGGAAGACCGGGGCCAACGTCCTGACTTTC.

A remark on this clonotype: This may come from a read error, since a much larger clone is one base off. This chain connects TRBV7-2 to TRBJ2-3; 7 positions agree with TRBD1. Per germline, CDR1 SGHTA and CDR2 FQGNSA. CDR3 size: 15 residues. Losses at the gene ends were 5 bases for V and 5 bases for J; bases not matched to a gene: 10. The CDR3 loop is CASSPQGEFKDTQYF. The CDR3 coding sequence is TGTGCCAGCAGCCCCCAGGGGGAGTTTAAAGATACGCAGTATTTT.

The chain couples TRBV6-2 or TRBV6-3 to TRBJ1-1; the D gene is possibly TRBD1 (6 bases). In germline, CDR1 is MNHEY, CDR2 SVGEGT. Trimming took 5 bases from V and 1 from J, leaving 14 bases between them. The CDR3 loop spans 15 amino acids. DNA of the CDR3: TGTGCCAGCAGTACCTGGGACACAGGGAACACTGAAGCTTTCTTT. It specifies CASSTWDTGNTEAFF.

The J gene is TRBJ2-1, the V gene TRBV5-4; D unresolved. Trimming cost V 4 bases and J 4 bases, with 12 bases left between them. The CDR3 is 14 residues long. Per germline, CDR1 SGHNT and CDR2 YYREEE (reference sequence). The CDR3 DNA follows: TGTGCCAGCAGCGCAAGACAAGGATACAATGAGCAGTTCTTC. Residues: CASSARQGYNEQFF.